The TCR beta chain described here comes from a study of T cell repertoires in cytomegalovirus infection. Trimming took 2 bases from V and 1 from J, leaving 5 bases between them. CDR1 is MNHEY, CDR2 SVGEGT, per germline. There are 13 residues in the CDR3. General study findings and limits: Ex vivo, HLA-C-restricted CMV-specific TCR beta clonotypes prevailed over the rest of the response. There were carriers of CMV plus the relevant HLA, and cumulative public TCR beta family frequency identified them.

Using its own MiXCR run on the reads, TCRdb lists one record per CDR3 protein. Of some 270,000 distinct CDR3 sequences listed, 15% to 20% were seen once; the top ten hold approximately 44%. There are many counts of this clonotype. Its antigen is still unknown. The TCR originated in a human donor in good health (CMV status not recorded). Some clones in this sample may be carry-over from other donors' samples. Sequencing was done on a sample of CD8+ T cells from PBMCs. This chain uses TRBV6-2 or TRBV6-3 with TRBJ1-1; unclear D gene. CDR3 protein: CASSYEENTEAFF. Written as DNA, the CDR3 is TGTGCCAGCAGTTACGAGGAGAACACTGAAGCTTTCTTT.